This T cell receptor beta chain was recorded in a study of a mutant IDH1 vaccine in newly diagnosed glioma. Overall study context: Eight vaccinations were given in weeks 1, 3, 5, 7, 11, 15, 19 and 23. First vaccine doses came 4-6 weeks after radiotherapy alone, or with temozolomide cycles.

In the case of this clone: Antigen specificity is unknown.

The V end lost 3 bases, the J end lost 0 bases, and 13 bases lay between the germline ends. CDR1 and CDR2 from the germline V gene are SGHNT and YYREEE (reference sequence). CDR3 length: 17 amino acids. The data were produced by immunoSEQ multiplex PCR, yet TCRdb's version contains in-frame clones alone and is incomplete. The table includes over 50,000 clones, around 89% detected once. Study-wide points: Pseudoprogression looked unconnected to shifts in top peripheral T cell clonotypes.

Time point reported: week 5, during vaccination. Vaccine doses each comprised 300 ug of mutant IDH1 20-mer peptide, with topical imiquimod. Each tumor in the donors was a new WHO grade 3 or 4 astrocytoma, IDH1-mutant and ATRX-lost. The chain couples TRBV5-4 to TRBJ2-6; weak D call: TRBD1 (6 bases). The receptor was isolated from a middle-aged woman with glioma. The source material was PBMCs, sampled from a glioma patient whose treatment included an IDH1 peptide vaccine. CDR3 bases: TGTGCCAGCAGCTGGGACACTGCATACTCTGGGGCCAACGTCCTGACTTTC. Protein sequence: CASSWDTAYSGANVLTF.